The T cell receptor beta chain under discussion was sequenced for a study of beta chain features in type 1 diabetes. Study overall: The study found patients and healthy donors alike in age, gender and cell yields. Overall study results and limits: Patients with type 1 diabetes showed fewer VDJ junction insertions and more deletions. PCR might show a preference for shorter templates, equally across patients and controls. In these data, an HLA type influence on TCRB rearrangement remained unresolved. Researchers report that Type 1 diabetes patients had moderately but significantly shorter TCRB CDR3s across all four CD4+ subsets.

Germline-derived CDR1 and CDR2 are LGHNA and YSLEER. This CDR3 has 14 residues. V dropped 6 bases and J dropped 5 bases, with 16 bases sitting between them. The sequenced template was cDNA made from the entire isolated RNA. Data came from immunoSEQ multiplex PCR; TCRdb stores just in-frame clones and leaves some out. Here the sample spans about 340,000 clones, roughly 9% being singletons. A few counts support this clone. The antigen remains unidentified. The sample was central memory CD4+ T cells from blood. The chain couples TRBV4-3 to TRBJ1-1; unclear D gene. The receptor's source is a man aged 25 to 40 with type 1 diabetes. The CDR3 loop reads CASSSISSGTEAFF. The CDR3 DNA reads as TGCGCCAGCAGTTCAATCTCTTCTGGGACTGAAGCTTTCTTT.